The 29 T cell receptor beta chains below all came from one sample that was sequenced in a study of blood T cell repertoires in COVID-19. Sequenced by immunoSEQ multiplex PCR; TCRdb stores in-frame clones only, minus some. The sample yields approximately 170,000 clones, 65% to 90% seen once. The sample consisted of peripheral blood. The receptors shown here come from a man between 45 and 60 years old with active or convalescent COVID-19.

The V and J genes are TRBV6-5 and TRBJ2-7; D possibly corresponds to TRBD2 (7 bases). With 2 bases removed from V and 6 bases from J, the gap between germline ends came to 20 bases. CDR3 length: 16 residues. Germline V gives CDR1 MNHEY, CDR2 SVGAGI. The CDR3 DNA sequence: TGTGCCAGCAGTTACGACTACGAAGGGGGGGAGGGCGAGCAGTACTTC. Translating it yields CASSYDYEGGEGEQYF.

V and J are TRBV7-9 and TRBJ1-1, with D unresolved. Trimming pared 1 base from V and 4 bases from J, leaving 19 bases between. Germline loops: CDR1 SEHNR, CDR2 FQNEAQ (reference sequence). This CDR3 contains 17 residues. The CDR3 loop reads CASSLGSGFGPGTEAFF. The CDR3 region has the DNA TGTGCCAGCAGCTTAGGGTCGGGGTTTGGTCCGGGCACTGAAGCTTTCTTT.

This chain uses TRBV7-9 with TRBJ1-1; D remains unclear. The CDR3 is 14 amino acids. V was trimmed by 1 base and J by 1 base, leaving 7 bases between them. The germline V gene has CDR1 SEHNR and CDR2 FQNEAQ (reference sequence). CDR3 loop: CASSLGQANTEAFF. The CDR3 region has the DNA TGTGCCAGCAGCTTAGGTCAGGCGAACACTGAAGCTTTCTTT.

The chain carries TRBV5-1 and TRBJ1-2; D possibly corresponds to TRBD1 (5 bases). Per the germline V gene, CDR1 is SGHRS and CDR2 is YFSETQ. The V end lost 1 base, the J end lost 4 bases, and 11 bases lay between the germline ends. The CDR3 is 14 amino acids. CDR3 DNA: TGCGCCAGCAGCTTGCGGGTCGGGGGCTATGGCTACACCTTC. Its protein is CASSLRVGGYGYTF.

The J gene is TRBJ1-2, the V gene TRBV2; D ambiguous. The CDR3 consists of 14 residues. Germline CDR1 is SNHLY and CDR2 is FYNNEI. Deletions cut 4 bases from V and 7 bases from J, with 16 bases between. CDR3 region: CASSVAGEAVGYTF. The DNA for the CDR3 is TGTGCCAGCAGTGTCGCGGGAGAGGCGGTTGGCTACACCTTC. Complete variable domain (other parts from reference TRBV2 and TRBJ1-2): EPEVTQTPSHQVTQMGQEVILRCVPISNHLYFYWYRQILGQKVEFLVSFYNNEISEKSEIFDDQFSVERPDGSNFTLKIRSTKLEDSAMYFCASSVAGEAVGYTFGSGTRLTVV.

The J gene is TRBJ2-1, the V gene TRBV10-3, with TRBD2 matching over 9 bases. V was pared by 6 bases and J by 10 bases, with 7 bases of the junction left unmatched. The CDR3 contains 13 residues. Per germline, CDR1 ENHRY and CDR2 SYGVKD. The CDR3 region has the DNA TGTGCCATCAGGGACCTAGCGGGAAAGGAGCAGTTCTTC. Its protein product is CAIRDLAGKEQFF.

The sample holds one count of this clone. The CDR3 reads CASSYGTGGAEAFF. The CDR3 nucleotides read TGTGCCAGCAGCTATGGGACAGGGGGCGCTGAAGCTTTCTTT. The gene calls are TRBV14 and TRBJ1-1; TRBD1 matches at 12 bases. The CDR3 is 14 residues long. Germline V gene lookup returns CDR1 SGHDN and CDR2 FVKESK. V shed 5 bases and J 6 bases; nucleotides not matched to a gene: 4.

This chain uses TRBV18 with TRBJ2-7, with 11 nucleotides matching TRBD1. The germline gives CDR1 KGHSH, CDR2 LQKENI. The length of the CDR3 is 15 residues. The V and J ends lost 3 bases and 6 bases, in that order; junction bases with no gene match: 7. The CDR3 coding sequence is TGTGCCAGCTCACCGCCGGGACAGGGGGGAGGCGAGCAGTACTTC. This codes for CASSPPGQGGGEQYF.

The chain carries TRBV28 and TRBJ2-7; D gene ambiguous. V was cut by 7 bases and J by 1 base, with 20 bases left in between. This CDR3 comprises 16 residues. Germline CDR1 MDHEN, CDR2 SYDVKM. The CDR3 DNA is TGTGCCAGCACCCCAGAGAGCGTCGGAAAGTCCTACGAGCAGTACTTC. This encodes CASTPESVGKSYEQYF.

V is TRBV30 and J is TRBJ1-6, with D uncertain. The CDR3 extends over 13 amino acids. Trimming left V 2 bases short and J 10 bases short, with 12 bases between. Germline V gene sequence: CDR1 GTSNPN, CDR2 SVGIG (reference sequence). The CDR3, as DNA: TGTGCCTGGAGTCAGGAACATGGGTCACCCCTCCACTTT. It specifies CAWSQEHGSPLHF.

The sample holds one count of this clone. Other DNA sequences from this sample encode an identical CDR3 as well. V usage is TRBV28 and J usage is TRBJ1-5; D might be TRBD1 (6 bases). Germline V gene sequence: CDR1 MDHEN, CDR2 SYDVKM. V lost 6 bases and J lost 1, with 10 bases in between. The CDR3 is 14 amino acids. The CDR3 DNA is TGTGCCAGCAGCATCACAGGGAGCAATCAGCCCCAGCATTTT. Translated, it gives CASSITGSNQPQHF.

V and J are TRBV4-1 and TRBJ2-5; TRBD2 might be the D (5 bases). V was clipped by 1 base and J by 0 bases, with 6 bases between them. Germline V gene data show CDR1 as MGHRA and CDR2 as YSYEKL. CDR3 length: 14 amino acids. CDR3 region: CASSQGRNQETQYF. The CDR3 DNA is TGCGCCAGCAGCCAAGGGAGGAACCAAGAGACCCAGTACTTC.

The rearrangement joins TRBV6-5 to TRBJ1-3; perhaps TRBD1 as D (5 bases). Looked up from germline, CDR1 is MNHEY and CDR2 is SVGAGI. This CDR3 spans 14 amino acids. Trimming removed 7 bases from V and 0 bases from J, with 10 bases in between. This chain's CDR3 is CASTTGISGNTIYF. Here the CDR3 DNA reads TGTGCCAGCACCACAGGAATCTCTGGAAACACCATATATTTT.

The chain carries TRBV28 and TRBJ2-1; 7 nucleotides agree with TRBD1. Germline V gene lookup returns CDR1 MDHEN and CDR2 SYDVKM. The CDR3 runs 11 residues. V lost 6 bases and J lost 13; bases outside the gene matches: 6. This CDR3 is CASSAGTAQFF. The CDR3 nucleotides are TGTGCCAGCAGCGCCGGGACAGCTCAGTTCTTC.

This chain links TRBV7-3 with TRBJ1-2, with 7 bases that match TRBD1. Germline V gene data show CDR1 as SGHTA and CDR2 as FQGTGA. Trimming took 4 bases from V and 6 from J; bases not matched to a gene: 8. The CDR3 sequence is 14 residues long. For the CDR3, the DNA is TGTGCCAGCAGCTCATCCCCGGGACAGAATGGCTACACCTTC. It yields the protein CASSSSPGQNGYTF.

The chain joins TRBV19 to TRBJ1-1; D not resolved. Germline lookup yields CDR1 LNHDA and CDR2 SQIVND (reference sequence). Trimming removed 7 bases from V and 1 base from J, with 16 bases in between. The CDR3 loop spans 15 amino acids. CDR3 residues: CASTTPGRQNTEAFF. The CDR3 nucleotides are TGTGCCAGTACCACCCCGGGAAGACAGAACACTGAAGCTTTCTTT.

This chain links TRBV14 with TRBJ2-7; D is undetermined. In germline, CDR1 is SGHDN, CDR2 FVKESK. This CDR3 comprises 12 residues. The V gene lost 4 bases and the J gene lost 0 bases, with 4 bases spanning the gap. The CDR3 region is CASSLSSYEQYF. The CDR3 DNA reads TGTGCCAGCAGCCTTAGCTCCTACGAGCAGTACTTC.

This clone was seen only once. V and J are TRBV11-3 and TRBJ2-1, with 13 nucleotides matching TRBD2. The V segment lost 5 bases and the J segment 8 bases; nucleotides outside the gene matches: 9. The CDR3 covers 16 residues. CDR1 is SGHNT, CDR2 YENEEA, per germline. The CDR3 is CASSHRTSGSWDEQFF. CDR3 nucleotide sequence: TGTGCCAGCAGCCATAGGACTAGCGGGAGTTGGGATGAGCAGTTCTTC.

This chain joins TRBV6-1 and TRBJ2-7; 8 bases agree with TRBD1. This CDR3 comprises 15 residues. Trimming removed 1 base from V and 3 bases from J; junction bases left unmatched: 5. Germline V gives CDR1 MNHNS, CDR2 SASEGT. The CDR3 region is CASSEVVDRVYEQYF. DNA of the CDR3: TGTGCCAGCAGTGAAGTGGTGGACAGGGTCTACGAGCAGTACTTC.

This clone was observed a handful of times. The CDR3 nucleotides read TGTGCCAGCAGCTTCGGACAGGGGACTATCACCGGGGAGCTGTTTTTT. Translating gives CASSFGQGTITGELFF. The rearrangement links TRBV7-9 to TRBJ2-2; 9 bases agree with TRBD1. The CDR3 sequence is 16 residues long. The trim removed 3 bases at V and 4 bases at J, leaving 6 bases unmatched. The germline CDR1 and CDR2 sequences are SEHNR and FQNEAQ (reference sequence).

This chain connects TRBV11-1 to TRBJ1-1; 12 bases match TRBD1. Germline CDR1 SGHAT, CDR2 FQDESV (reference sequence). The CDR3 length is 16 residues. Trimming took 4 bases from V and 3 from J; bases not matched to a gene: 6. CDR3 DNA: TGTGCCAGCAGCTCCCGGGACAGGGGGCCCGACACTGAAGCTTTCTTT. Amino acids: CASSSRDRGPDTEAFF.

This clone was picked up one time. The chain carries TRBV28 and TRBJ1-6; D uncertain. CDR1 is MDHEN, CDR2 SYDVKM, per germline. The ends were cut back, 7 bases at V and 0 bases at J, with 10 bases in the middle. The CDR3 sequence is 15 residues long. CDR3 protein: CASTDTSSYNSPLHF. CDR3 in DNA: TGTGCCAGCACCGACACTAGCTCCTATAATTCACCCCTCCACTTT.

The V call is TRBV5-4, the J call TRBJ1-2, with a tentative D call TRBD1 (6 bases). The germline CDR1 and CDR2 sequences are SGHNT and YYREEE (reference sequence). The germline V and J ends were trimmed by 4 bases and 8 bases, with 15 bases remaining between them. The CDR3 loop spans 13 amino acids. As DNA, the CDR3 is TGTGCCAGCAGCCCCGACAGGACTGGCGGCTACACCTTC. As protein: CASSPDRTGGYTF.

The V call is TRBV3-1 (or the pseudogene TRBV3-2), the J call TRBJ1-1; tentatively, D is TRBD1 (6 bases). The CDR3 totals 14 residues. CDR1 and CDR2 (germline): LGHDT, YNNKEL (reference sequence). Trimming removed 0 bases at V and 1 base at J, with 6 bases between. As DNA, the CDR3 is TGTGCCAGCAGCCAAGAACAGGGGAACACTGAAGCTTTCTTT. Translating gives CASSQEQGNTEAFF.

The V call is TRBV16, the J call TRBJ1-1, with a possible D match to TRBD1 (5 bases). V lost 2 bases and J 1 base, leaving 8 bases between the germline ends. CDR1 KGHSY and CDR2 FQNENV come from the germline V gene. The CDR3 spans 14 residues. The CDR3, as DNA: TGTGCCAGCAGCCAAGGGGCTGGGAACACTGAAGCTTTCTTT. It specifies CASSQGAGNTEAFF.

This clone was counted once. The chain couples TRBV25-1 to TRBJ1-6; D is unclear. Trimming pared 5 bases from V and 7 bases from J, leaving 12 bases between. The germline gives CDR1 MGHDK, CDR2 SYGVNS. The CDR3 loop spans 14 amino acids. CDR3 sequence (DNA): TGTGCCAGCAGTTTTGGCCAGGCCAATTCACCCCTCCACTTT. This translates into CASSFGQANSPLHF.

This clone was seen a few times. J is TRBJ2-7 and V is TRBV3-1 (or the pseudogene TRBV3-2), with no clear D. Germline V CDR1 and CDR2: LGHDT, YNNKEL (reference sequence). This CDR3 contains 13 residues. V was clipped by 0 bases and J by 2 bases, with 5 bases between them. Written as DNA, the CDR3 is TGTGCCAGCAGCCAAGATACAGCCTACGAGCAGTACTTC. This gives the protein CASSQDTAYEQYF.

The chain couples TRBV7-9 to TRBJ2-7, with 7 bases fitting TRBD2. The V segment lost 8 bases and the J segment 5 bases; nucleotides outside the gene matches: 12. From germline, CDR1 is SEHNR and CDR2 FQNEAQ (reference sequence). The CDR3 is 14 amino acids. The CDR3 spells CASGRDSVSDEQYF. CDR3 DNA: TGTGCCAGCGGGAGGGACTCCGTCAGTGACGAGCAGTACTTC. The full variable domain, rest sourced from reference TRBV7-9 and TRBJ2-7, is DTGVSQNPRHKITKRGQNVTFRCDPISEHNRLYWYRQTLGQGPEFLTYFQNEAQLEKSRLLSDRFSAERPKGSFSTLEIQRTEQGDSAMYLCASGRDSVSDEQYFGPGTRLTVT.

The chain is built from TRBV7-6 and TRBJ1-5; 9 positions agree with TRBD1. CDR1 and CDR2 (germline): SGHVS, FNYEAQ. The V and J ends lost 5 bases and 4 bases, in that order; junction bases with no gene match: 6. The CDR3 is 15 residues long. This CDR3 is CASSPRTGENQPQHF. CDR3 sequence (DNA): TGTGCCAGCAGCCCAAGGACAGGGGAAAATCAGCCCCAGCATTTT. Full variable domain (remainder filled in from reference TRBV7-6 and TRBJ1-5): GAGVSQSPRYKVTKRGQDVALRCDPISGHVSLYWYRQALGQGPEFLTYFNYEAQQDKSGLPNDRFSAERPEGSISTLTIQRTEQRDSAMYRCASSPRTGENQPQHFGDGTRLSIL.